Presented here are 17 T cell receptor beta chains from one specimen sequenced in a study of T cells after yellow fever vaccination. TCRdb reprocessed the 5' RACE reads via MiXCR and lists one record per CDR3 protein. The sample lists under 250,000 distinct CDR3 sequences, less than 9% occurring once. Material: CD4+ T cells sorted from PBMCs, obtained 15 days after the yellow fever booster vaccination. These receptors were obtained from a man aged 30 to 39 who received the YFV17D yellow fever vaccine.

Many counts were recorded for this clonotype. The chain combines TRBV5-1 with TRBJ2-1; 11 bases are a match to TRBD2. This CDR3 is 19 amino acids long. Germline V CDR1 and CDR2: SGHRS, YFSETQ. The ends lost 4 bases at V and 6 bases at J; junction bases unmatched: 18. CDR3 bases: TGCGCCAGCAGCCTCTCGCCTGGCCGATCTAGCGGGAGGTTCAATGAGCAGTTCTTC. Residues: CASSLSPGRSSGRFNEQFF.

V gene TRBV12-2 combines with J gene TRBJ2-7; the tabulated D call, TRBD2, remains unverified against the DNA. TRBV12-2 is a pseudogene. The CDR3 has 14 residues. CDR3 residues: CASRPGLAGALRYF. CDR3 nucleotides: TGTGCAAGTCGTCCGGGACTAGCGGGGGCGTTGAGGTACTTC.

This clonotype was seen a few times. This CDR3 reads CASSFGSRNSYEQYF. CDR3 in DNA: TGTGCCAGCAGTTTTGGGTCAAGGAACTCCTACGAGCAGTACTTC. The chain links TRBV12-3 or TRBV12-4 to TRBJ2-7; D unclear. There are 15 residues in the CDR3. Trimming took 3 bases from V and 0 from J, leaving 12 bases between them.

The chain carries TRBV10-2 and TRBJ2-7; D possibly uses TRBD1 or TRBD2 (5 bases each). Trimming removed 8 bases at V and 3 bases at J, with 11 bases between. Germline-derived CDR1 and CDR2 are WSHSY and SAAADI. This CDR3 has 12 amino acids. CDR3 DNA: TGCGCCAGCGGGGGACCAGACTACGAGCAGTACTTC. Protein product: CASGGPDYEQYF.

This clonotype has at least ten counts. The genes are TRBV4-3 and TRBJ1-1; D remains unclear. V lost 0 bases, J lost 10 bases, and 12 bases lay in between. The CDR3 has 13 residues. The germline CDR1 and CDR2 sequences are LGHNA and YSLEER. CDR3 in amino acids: CASSQDMGVGAFF. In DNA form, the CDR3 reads TGCGCCAGCAGCCAAGATATGGGAGTCGGAGCTTTCTTT.

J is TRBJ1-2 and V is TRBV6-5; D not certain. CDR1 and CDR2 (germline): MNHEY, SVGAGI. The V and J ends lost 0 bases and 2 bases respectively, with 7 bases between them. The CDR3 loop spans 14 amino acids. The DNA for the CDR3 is TGTGCCAGCAGTTACTCCGAGGCAAACTATGGCTACACCTTC. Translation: CASSYSEANYGYTF.

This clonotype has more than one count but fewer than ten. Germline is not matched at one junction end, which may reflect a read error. The CDR3 protein is CASSKDRNQETQYF. The CDR3 DNA reads TGTGCCAGCAGCAAAGACAGAAACCAAGAGACCCAGTACTTC. The V call is TRBV14, the J call TRBJ2-5; D is perhaps TRBD1 (5 bases). The CDR3 spans 14 residues. Germline values: CDR1 SGHDN, CDR2 FVKESK.

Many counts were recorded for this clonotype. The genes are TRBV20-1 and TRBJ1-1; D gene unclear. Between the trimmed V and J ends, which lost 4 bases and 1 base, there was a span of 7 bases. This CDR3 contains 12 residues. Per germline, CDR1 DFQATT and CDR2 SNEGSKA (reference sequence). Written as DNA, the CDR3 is TGCAGTGCTATGGAGGGGAACACTGAAGCTTTCTTT. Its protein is CSAMEGNTEAFF.

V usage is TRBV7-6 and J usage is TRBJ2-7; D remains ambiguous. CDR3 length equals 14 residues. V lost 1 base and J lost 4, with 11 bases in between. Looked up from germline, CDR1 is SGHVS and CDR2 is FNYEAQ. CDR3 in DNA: TGTGCCAGCAGCTTAGATGTTCAGCTTTACGAGCAGTACTTC. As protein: CASSLDVQLYEQYF.

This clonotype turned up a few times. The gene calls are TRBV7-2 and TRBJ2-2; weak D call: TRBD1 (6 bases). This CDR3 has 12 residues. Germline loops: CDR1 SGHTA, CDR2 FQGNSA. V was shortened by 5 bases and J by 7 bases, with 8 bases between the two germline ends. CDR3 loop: CASSPGVGELFF. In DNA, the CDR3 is TGTGCCAGCAGCCCAGGGGTCGGGGAGCTGTTTTTT.

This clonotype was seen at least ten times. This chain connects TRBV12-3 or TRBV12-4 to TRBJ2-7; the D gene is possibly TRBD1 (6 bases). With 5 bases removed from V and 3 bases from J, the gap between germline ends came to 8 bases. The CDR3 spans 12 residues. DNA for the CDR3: TGTGCCAGCAGTCCGGACAGCTACGAGCAGTACTTC. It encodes CASSPDSYEQYF.

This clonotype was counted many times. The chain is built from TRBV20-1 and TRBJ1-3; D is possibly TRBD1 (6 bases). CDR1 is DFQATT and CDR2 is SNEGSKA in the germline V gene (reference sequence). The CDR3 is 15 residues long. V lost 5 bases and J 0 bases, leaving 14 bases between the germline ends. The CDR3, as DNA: TGCAGTGCTGCAGACAGGAGGAGCTCTGGAAACACCATATATTTT. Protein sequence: CSAADRRSSGNTIYF.

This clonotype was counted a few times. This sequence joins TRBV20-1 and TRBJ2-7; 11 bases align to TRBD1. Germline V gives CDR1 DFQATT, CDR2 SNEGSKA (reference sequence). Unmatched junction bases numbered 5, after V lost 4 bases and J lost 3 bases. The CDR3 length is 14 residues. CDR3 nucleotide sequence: TGCAGTGCTAAGAGGGACAGGGGGATCTACGAGCAGTACTTC. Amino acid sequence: CSAKRDRGIYEQYF.

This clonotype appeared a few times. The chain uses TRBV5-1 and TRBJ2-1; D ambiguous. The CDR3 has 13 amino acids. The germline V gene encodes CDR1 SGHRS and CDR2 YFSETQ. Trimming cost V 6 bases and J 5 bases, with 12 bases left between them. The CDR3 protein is CASKVVTNNEQFF. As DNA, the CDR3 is TGCGCCAGCAAAGTCGTGACAAACAATGAGCAGTTCTTC.

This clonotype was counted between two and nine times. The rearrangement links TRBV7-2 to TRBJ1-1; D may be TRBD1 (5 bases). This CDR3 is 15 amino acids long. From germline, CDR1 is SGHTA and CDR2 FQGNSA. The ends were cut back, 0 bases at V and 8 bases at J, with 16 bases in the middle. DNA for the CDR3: TGTGCCAGCAGCTTAGCAGGAGGGGCCAGGGTGGAAGCTTTCTTT. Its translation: CASSLAGGARVEAFF.

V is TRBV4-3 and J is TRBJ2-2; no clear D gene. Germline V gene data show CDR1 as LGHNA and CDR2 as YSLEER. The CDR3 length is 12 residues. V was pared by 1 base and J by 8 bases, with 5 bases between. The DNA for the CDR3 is TGCGCCAGCAGCCAAGTATGGGGGGAGCTGTTTTTT. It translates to CASSQVWGELFF.

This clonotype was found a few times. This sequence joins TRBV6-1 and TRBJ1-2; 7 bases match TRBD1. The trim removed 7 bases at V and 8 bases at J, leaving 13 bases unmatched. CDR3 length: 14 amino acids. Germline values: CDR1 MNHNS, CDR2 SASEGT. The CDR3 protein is CASTRVTGWAGYTF. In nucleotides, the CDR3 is TGTGCCAGCACCAGAGTGACAGGGTGGGCAGGCTACACCTTC.